The 17 T cell receptor beta chains below all came from one sample that was sequenced in a study of shared clonotypes between healthy human individuals. Clones were sequenced by immunoSEQ multiplex PCR, and TCRdb holds only the in-frame ones, with some missing. The sample carries some 1,900,000 clones, about 95% recorded once. Naive CD8 cells lacked CD45RO and underwent positive selection for CCR7, leaving out terminally differentiated effector memory CD45RA+ cells. Material: naive CD8+ T cells sorted from blood. The receptors shown here come from a man between 18 and 35 years old in good health.

The rearrangement links TRBV4-3 to TRBJ1-2; the match to TRBD1 covers 7 bases. CDR1 is LGHNA and CDR2 is YSLEER in the germline V gene. The junction had 4 bases not matched to a gene; V was cut back by 1 base and J by 2 bases. CDR3 length: 15 residues. CDR3 sequence: CASSQALTGNYGYTF. The CDR3 nucleotides are TGCGCCAGCAGCCAAGCCTTGACAGGGAACTATGGCTACACCTTC.

The chain is built from TRBV10-2 and TRBJ1-6, with D unresolved. Germline loops: CDR1 WSHSY, CDR2 SAAADI. V was cut by 1 base and J by 7 bases, with 8 bases left in between. The CDR3 contains 14 residues. The CDR3 DNA is TGCGCCAGCAGTGAGTTGAAAATGAATTCACCCCTCCACTTT. This codes for CASSELKMNSPLHF.

J is TRBJ2-1 and V is TRBV4-1; 10 nucleotides match TRBD2. Losses at the gene ends were 1 base for V and 0 bases for J; bases not matched to a gene: 3. The V gene's germline CDR1 is MGHRA and CDR2 YSYEKL. This CDR3 has 17 amino acids. This chain's CDR3 is CASSQGTSGSSYNEQFF. CDR3 nucleotide sequence: TGCGCCAGCAGCCAAGGGACTAGCGGAAGCTCCTACAATGAGCAGTTCTTC.

To note about this clone: This CDR3 is also generated by other DNA sequences in the sample. The CDR3 spells CASSFEGETQYF. In DNA form, the CDR3 reads TGTGCCAGCAGCTTCGAAGGGGAGACCCAGTACTTC. This sequence joins TRBV11-1 and TRBJ2-5, with D unclear. Trimming took off 3 bases at V and 5 bases at J, with 7 bases between the two ends. This CDR3 comprises 12 residues. CDR1 SGHAT and CDR2 FQDESV come from the germline V gene (reference sequence). Based on the CDR3 plus reference TRBV11-1 and TRBJ2-5, the full variable domain is EAEVAQSPRYKITEKSQAVAFWCDPISGHATLYWYRQILGQGPELLVQFQDESVVDDSQLPKDRFSAERLKGVDSTLKIQPAELGDSAMYLCASSFEGETQYFGPGTRLLVL.

CDR3 in amino acids: CASRPGLAGNEQFF. DNA of the CDR3: TGTGCCAGCAGACCCGGACTAGCGGGAAATGAGCAGTTCTTC. The chain carries TRBV6-1 and TRBJ2-1, with 12 bases fitting TRBD2. Germline V gene data show CDR1 as MNHNS and CDR2 as SASEGT. V dropped 6 bases and J dropped 7; count of bases not matched to a gene: 4. This CDR3 region has 14 residues.

The chain links TRBV7-9 to TRBJ2-1, with TRBD1 identical over 10 bases. J gave up 10 bases and V 1 base, and 7 bases lay outside the gene matches. Germline V gives CDR1 SEHNR, CDR2 FQNEAQ (reference sequence). The CDR3 runs 15 residues. CDR3 sequence (DNA): TGTGCCAGCAGCTTAGTAGGACAGGGGGTCAAGGAGCAGTTCTTC. Encoded protein: CASSLVGQGVKEQFF. The whole variable domain, remainder taken from reference TRBV7-9 and TRBJ2-1, is DTGVSQNPRHKITKRGQNVTFRCDPISEHNRLYWYRQTLGQGPEFLTYFQNEAQLEKSRLLSDRFSAERPKGSFSTLEIQRTEQGDSAMYLCASSLVGQGVKEQFFGPGTRLTVL.

This sequence joins TRBV13 and TRBJ1-1; a weak D match, TRBD1 (5 bases). The CDR3 sequence is 11 residues long. The germline CDR1 and CDR2 sequences are PRHDT and FYEKMQ (reference sequence). With 5 bases removed from V and 7 bases from J, the gap between germline ends came to 8 bases. In DNA form, the CDR3 reads TGTGCCAGCAGCATTGACAGTGAAGCTTTCTTT. It yields the protein CASSIDSEAFF. Drawing the rest from reference TRBV13 and TRBJ1-1, the complete variable domain is AAGVIQSPRHLIKEKRETATLKCYPIPRHDTVYWYQQGPGQDPQFLISFYEKMQSDKGSIPDRFSAQQFSDYHSELNMSSLELGDSALYFCASSIDSEAFFGQGTRLTVV.

The rearrangement joins TRBV10-3 to TRBJ1-4, with D possibly TRBD1 on 6 matching bases. The CDR3 extends over 14 amino acids. Per germline, CDR1 ENHRY and CDR2 SYGVKD. V dropped 3 bases and J dropped 7 bases, with 12 bases sitting between them. The DNA of the CDR3 is TGTGCCATCAGTGAAGGGGGAGTCGGTGAAAAACTGTTTTTT. It translates to CAISEGGVGEKLFF.

In DNA form, the CDR3 reads TGTGCCAGCAGCTTAGCTTCTATGACAGCCTACGAGCAGTACTTC. Translated, it gives CASSLASMTAYEQYF. The chain couples TRBV7-9 to TRBJ2-7, with a weak D call TRBD1 (5 bases). The CDR3 consists of 15 residues. From germline, CDR1 is SEHNR and CDR2 FQNEAQ (reference sequence). V lost 0 bases to trimming and J lost 2 bases, with 11 bases between them.

The chain joins TRBV11-2 to TRBJ1-2; a possible D gene is TRBD1 (6 bases). This CDR3 region has 13 residues. From germline, CDR1 is SGHAT and CDR2 FQNNGV. The V end was cut by 2 bases, the J end by 3 bases, with 7 bases between. In DNA, the CDR3 is TGTGCCAGCAGCTTATCAGGGGACTATGGCTACACCTTC. Translated, it gives CASSLSGDYGYTF.

The chain employs TRBV7-8 and TRBJ2-3; D call uncertain. V lost 5 bases to trimming and J lost 2 bases, with 11 bases between them. The CDR3 is made up of 14 amino acids. Germline V CDR1 and CDR2: SGHVS, FQNEAQ. CDR3 in amino acids: CASSPLGFTDTQYF. The CDR3 DNA reads TGTGCCAGCAGCCCCCTGGGCTTCACAGATACGCAGTATTTT.

The CDR3 is CAISEAGGQDNSPLHF. In DNA form, the CDR3 reads TGTGCCATCAGTGAGGCGGGGGGACAGGATAATTCACCCCTCCACTTT. The chain has TRBV10-3 and TRBJ1-6; 8 nucleotides align to TRBD1. The CDR3 totals 16 residues. Losses at the gene ends were 2 bases for V and 5 bases for J; bases not matched to a gene: 5. Per germline, CDR1 ENHRY and CDR2 SYGVKD.

DNA of the CDR3: TGCGCCAGCAGCCGTGGGGAGGTCTCCTACAATGAGCAGTTCTTC. Its translation is CASSRGEVSYNEQFF. V usage is TRBV5-1 and J usage is TRBJ2-1; perhaps TRBD2 as D (6 bases). Between the trimmed V and J ends, which lost 4 bases and 0 bases, there was a span of 11 bases. This CDR3 contains 15 residues. CDR1 and CDR2 from the germline V gene are SGHRS and YFSETQ.

This clone was seen only once. This chain links TRBV7-2 with TRBJ1-1, with unresolved D. V lost 2 bases to trimming and J lost 3 bases, with 13 bases between them. The CDR3 has 15 residues. Germline assignment: CDR1 SGHTA and CDR2 FQGNSA. CDR3 in DNA: TGTGCCAGCAGCTTAAATCTGGGGATGTACACTGAAGCTTTCTTT. Protein sequence: CASSLNLGMYTEAFF. Combining the CDR3 with reference TRBV7-2 and TRBJ1-1 gives the whole variable domain GAGVSQSPSNKVTEKGKDVELRCDPISGHTALYWYRQSLGQGLEFLIYFQGNSAPDKSGLPSDRFSAERTGGSVSTLTIQRTQQEDSAVYLCASSLNLGMYTEAFFGQGTRLTVV.

The chain couples TRBV6-6 to TRBJ2-7, with 9 bases that match TRBD1. The germline V gene encodes CDR1 MNHNY and CDR2 SVGAGI (reference sequence). CDR3 length: 16 amino acids. The trim removed 6 bases at V and 7 bases at J, leaving 16 bases unmatched. The CDR3 region is CASSLTGTGTYGEQYF. The CDR3 nucleotides read TGTGCCAGCAGCTTGACCGGGACAGGGACTTACGGGGAGCAGTACTTC.

The genes are TRBV6-5 and TRBJ2-7; possible D gene TRBD2, 6 bases. V dropped 5 bases and J dropped 3 bases, with 17 bases sitting between them. Looked up from germline, CDR1 is MNHEY and CDR2 is SVGAGI. This CDR3 comprises 15 residues. The CDR3 here is CASSTLGGGSYEQYF. DNA for the CDR3: TGTGCCAGCAGTACCTTGGGTGGAGGGAGCTACGAGCAGTACTTC.

The rearrangement joins TRBV19 to TRBJ1-2, with D unclear. The length of the CDR3 is 14 residues. Germline CDR1 LNHDA, CDR2 SQIVND (reference sequence). Trimming took 7 bases from V and 4 from J, leaving 16 bases between them. The CDR3 DNA is TGTGCCAGTACCACGGGCCCAGAGCGCTATGGCTACACCTTC. It is translated as CASTTGPERYGYTF. The full variable domain, completed using reference TRBV19 and TRBJ1-2, is DGGITQSPKYLFRKEGQNVTLSCEQNLNHDAMYWYRQDPGQGLRLIYYSQIVNDFQKGDIAEGYSVSREKKESFPLTVTSAQKNPTAFYLCASTTGPERYGYTFGSGTRLTVV.